The 27 T cell receptor beta chains below come from one sample, sequenced in a study of T-cell reconstitution after alpha-beta-depleted transplantation in children. Construction of the TCRbeta library involved unique molecular identifiers. TCRdb re-derived calls from the PCR reads in MiXCR, one entry per CDR3 protein. Among approximately 980,000 distinct CDR3 sequences listed, roughly 29% were seen once. This specimen consisted of PBMCs, mostly from graft donor cells, obtained 360 days after TCRalphabeta/CD19-depleted stem cell transplant. Source of these receptors: a boy under three years old who had a stem cell transplant for SCID, so the T cells may come from the graft donor.

The rearrangement links TRBV29-1 to TRBJ2-3; D gene unclear. This CDR3 spans 14 amino acids. Trimming cost V 1 base and J 6 bases, with 14 bases left between them. Germline lookup yields CDR1 SQVTM and CDR2 ANQGSEA. In DNA, the CDR3 is TGCAGCGTTGAAGGGTTGGGAAAAGGGGATACGCAGTATTTT. This translates into CSVEGLGKGDTQYF.

The chain carries TRBV10-2 and TRBJ2-7; possible D gene TRBD2, 5 bases. Germline V gene sequence: CDR1 WSHSY, CDR2 SAAADI. The CDR3 is 12 residues long. The V end lost 10 bases, the J end lost 6 bases, and 16 bases lay between the germline ends. CDR3 in DNA: TGCGCCACCCAAAGGGAGCCGGGCGAGCAGTACTTC. Its protein is CATQREPGEQYF.

This clonotype was seen repeatedly, ten times or more. The V and J genes are TRBV4-1 and TRBJ2-3; D is ambiguous. Germline CDR1 and CDR2: MGHRA and YSYEKL. This CDR3 region has 14 residues. The V end was cut by 0 bases, the J end by 6 bases, with 10 bases between. This chain's CDR3 is CASSQEWVADTQYF. The CDR3 bases are TGCGCCAGCAGCCAAGAATGGGTGGCGGATACGCAGTATTTT.

This clonotype was detected a few times. V usage is TRBV27 and J usage is TRBJ2-7; maybe TRBD1 (6 bases). Germline V CDR1 and CDR2: MNHEY, SMNVEV (reference sequence). The CDR3 contains 14 residues. The ends were cut back, 2 bases at V and 2 bases at J, with 10 bases in the middle. The CDR3, as DNA: TGTGCCAGCAGTTTACGGGACACTCCCTACGAGCAGTACTTC. Translated, it gives CASSLRDTPYEQYF.

This clonotype has a handful of counts. The J gene is TRBJ2-5, the V gene TRBV5-1, with 13 bases that match TRBD2. CDR1 SGHRS and CDR2 YFSETQ come from the germline V gene. The CDR3 runs 16 residues. V lost 2 bases to trimming and J lost 4 bases; unmatched junction nucleotides: 5. CDR3 DNA: TGCGCCAGCAGCTTCCAGACTAGCGGGGGGATAGAGACCCAGTACTTC. It is translated as CASSFQTSGGIETQYF.

The genes are TRBV29-1 and TRBJ2-1; the D gene is possibly TRBD1 (5 bases). This CDR3 region has 13 residues. Germline V gives CDR1 SQVTM, CDR2 ANQGSEA. Trimming took 0 bases from V and 6 from J, leaving 9 bases between them. The CDR3 sequence: CSVEEGPTNEQFF. Written as DNA, the CDR3 is TGCAGCGTTGAAGAGGGGCCTACCAATGAGCAGTTCTTC.

The V and J genes are TRBV27 and TRBJ2-7; D is undetermined. The germline V and J ends were trimmed by 5 bases and 7 bases, with 12 bases remaining between them. Germline CDR1 reads MNHEY; CDR2 reads SMNVEV (reference sequence). This CDR3 is 12 amino acids long. The CDR3 spells CASSPATREQYF. As DNA, the CDR3 is TGTGCCAGCAGTCCCGCAACGAGGGAGCAGTACTTC.

The chain uses TRBV2 and TRBJ1-3; D is perhaps TRBD1 (5 bases). Trimming left V 6 bases short and J 4 bases short, with 13 bases between. The CDR3 runs to 14 residues. Germline assignment: CDR1 SNHLY and CDR2 FYNNEI. CDR3 nucleotide sequence: TGTGCCAGCAGGGGGGACCCGGGAGGAAACACCATATATTTT. This sequence encodes CASRGDPGGNTIYF.

This clonotype was seen a few times. This chain connects TRBV5-1 to TRBJ2-3; a possible D gene is TRBD1 (5 bases). The CDR3 is 16 residues long. Germline V lookup: CDR1 SGHRS, CDR2 YFSETQ. Trimming pared 4 bases from V and 0 bases from J, leaving 15 bases between. In nucleotides, the CDR3 is TGCGCCAGCAGCAAAACAGGACAAGGGAGCACAGATACGCAGTATTTT. Its protein product is CASSKTGQGSTDTQYF.

The V gene is TRBV10-3, the J gene TRBJ2-1; 8 bases fit TRBD2. Losses at the gene ends were 4 bases for V and 11 bases for J; bases not matched to a gene: 7. The germline CDR1 and CDR2 sequences are ENHRY and SYGVKD. The CDR3 sequence is 13 residues long. The CDR3 loop is CAISGLAPNKQFF. CDR3 in DNA: TGTGCCATCAGTGGACTAGCGCCTAATAAGCAGTTCTTC.

This clonotype was observed a handful of times. The V gene is TRBV6-5, the J gene TRBJ2-5; D is possibly TRBD2 (5 bases). V lost 2 bases and J 1 base, leaving 11 bases between the germline ends. This CDR3 spans 15 amino acids. Germline CDR1 MNHEY, CDR2 SVGAGI. The CDR3 sequence: CASSYGRAAQETQYF. Written as DNA, the CDR3 is TGTGCCAGCAGTTACGGCCGAGCGGCCCAAGAGACCCAGTACTTC.

The V and J genes are TRBV29-1 and TRBJ2-2; D is perhaps TRBD1 (5 bases). Germline CDR1 and CDR2: SQVTM and ANQGSEA. V shed 1 base and J shed 3 bases, with 18 bases lying between them. The CDR3 is 17 residues long. The chain's CDR3 is CSVEGQPPRSHTGELFF. In DNA, the CDR3 is TGCAGCGTTGAAGGACAGCCACCGAGATCCCACACCGGGGAGCTGTTTTTT.

This clonotype was observed a few times. The chain joins TRBV7-3 to TRBJ2-2; no clear D gene. Looked up from germline, CDR1 is SGHTA and CDR2 is FQGTGA. Trimming pared 3 bases from V and 6 bases from J, leaving 8 bases between. This CDR3 comprises 13 residues. The CDR3 bases are TGTGCCAGCAGCTTTTCAAGGGCCGGGGAGCTGTTTTTT. Encoded protein: CASSFSRAGELFF.

The chain uses TRBV6-5 and TRBJ1-2; D unclear. V was cut by 4 bases and J by 4 bases, with 19 bases left in between. The CDR3 sequence is 16 residues long. Germline CDR1 is MNHEY and CDR2 is SVGAGI. Written as DNA, the CDR3 is TGTGCCAGCAGTTCAACCTGGCACCCAGAAGTCTATGGCTACACCTTC. Encoded protein: CASSSTWHPEVYGYTF.

The chain links TRBV28 to TRBJ2-1; D unresolved. Germline V gene sequence: CDR1 MDHEN, CDR2 SYDVKM. This CDR3 contains 14 residues. V was clipped by 9 bases and J by 1 base, with 13 bases between them. Here the CDR3 reads CASTGDLSYNEQFF. The CDR3 nucleotides read TGTGCCAGTACGGGTGACCTTTCCTACAATGAGCAGTTCTTC.

V usage is TRBV5-1 and J usage is TRBJ1-1; D remains ambiguous. CDR3 length: 15 residues. Germline CDR1 SGHRS, CDR2 YFSETQ. V lost 1 base, J lost 1 base, and 11 bases lay in between. The CDR3 protein is CASSLIAVPNTEAFF. The CDR3 DNA reads TGCGCCAGCAGCTTGATCGCAGTACCGAACACTGAAGCTTTCTTT. The whole variable domain, filled in from reference TRBV5-1 and TRBJ1-1, reads KAGVTQTPRYLIKTRGQQVTLSCSPISGHRSVSWYQQTPGQGLQFLFEYFSETQRNKGNFPGRFSGRQFSNSRSEMNVSTLELGDSALYLCASSLIAVPNTEAFFGQGTRLTVV.

The rearrangement links TRBV5-1 to TRBJ2-1, with D possibly matching TRBD2 (5 bases). V gave up 4 bases and J gave up 9 bases, with 17 bases separating them. The CDR3 covers 14 residues. Germline V gene sequence: CDR1 SGHRS, CDR2 YFSETQ. CDR3 sequence reads: CASSPGSVGGEQFF. DNA of the CDR3: TGCGCCAGCAGCCCGGGGAGCGTGGGCGGTGAGCAGTTCTTC.

This clonotype was counted between two and nine times. J is TRBJ2-6 and V is TRBV12-5; D unresolved. Deletions cut 2 bases from V and 4 bases from J, with 3 bases between. The CDR3 totals 13 residues. The germline V gene encodes CDR1 LGHNT and CDR2 FRNRAP. CDR3 bases: TGTGCTAGTGGTTTGATCGGGGCCAACGTCCTGACTTTC. This codes for CASGLIGANVLTF.

This clonotype was observed a few times. V and J are TRBV5-6 and TRBJ2-3, with D uncertain. The CDR3 totals 13 residues. Trimming took 3 bases from V and 2 from J, leaving 7 bases between them. Germline CDR1 SGHDT, CDR2 YYEEEE. CDR3 residues: CASSYGLTDTQYF. The DNA of the CDR3 is TGTGCCAGCAGCTACGGTCTCACAGATACGCAGTATTTT. Filled out from reference TRBV5-6 and TRBJ2-3, the complete variable domain reads DAGVTQSPTHLIKTRGQQVTLRCSPKSGHDTVSWYQQALGQGPQFIFQYYEEEERQRGNFPDRFSGHQFPNYSSELNVNALLLGDSALYLCASSYGLTDTQYFGPGTRLTVL.

The rearrangement uses TRBV5-1 and TRBJ1-1; D is possibly TRBD1 (6 bases). The germline CDR1 and CDR2 sequences are SGHRS and YFSETQ. This CDR3 comprises 15 residues. V was trimmed by 4 bases and J by 6 bases, leaving 19 bases between them. CDR3 DNA: TGCGCCAGCAGCGCAGAAGGGGGGTATGTCGCTGAAGCTTTCTTT. This translates into CASSAEGGYVAEAFF.

This chain uses TRBV20-1 with TRBJ1-4, with D possibly being TRBD1 (5 bases). The CDR3 length is 12 residues. V lost 5 bases to trimming and J lost 8 bases, with 12 bases between them. Germline V gene data show CDR1 as DFQATT and CDR2 as SNEGSKA (reference sequence). Written as DNA, the CDR3 is TGCAGTGCTGAGGGGAGAGGGGAAAAACTGTTTTTT. Its translation is CSAEGRGEKLFF.

This clonotype was found many times. The chain uses TRBV4-1 and TRBJ2-7; D remains unclear. This CDR3 is 11 amino acids long. V was cut by 6 bases and J by 4 bases, with 7 bases left in between. Germline values: CDR1 MGHRA, CDR2 YSYEKL. The DNA of the CDR3 is TGCGCCAGCAGATCAGAGTACGAGCAGTACTTC. It yields the protein CASRSEYEQYF.

The rearrangement links TRBV27 to TRBJ2-2, with 10 bases fitting TRBD2. CDR3 length: 18 amino acids. Unmatched junction bases numbered 8, after V lost 0 bases and J lost 4 bases. Germline-derived CDR1 and CDR2 are MNHEY and SMNVEV (reference sequence). CDR3 region: CASSLSDLAGVLTGELFF. As DNA, the CDR3 is TGTGCCAGCAGTTTATCGGACCTAGCGGGGGTCCTCACCGGGGAGCTGTTTTTT.

J is TRBJ2-7 and V is TRBV12-3 or TRBV12-4; D possibly uses TRBD1 or TRBD2 (5 bases each). The CDR3 runs 15 residues. The V gene lost 6 bases and the J gene lost 2 bases, with 17 bases spanning the gap. CDR3 nucleotides: TGTGCCAGCAGCCTAACGGGACGTCGTACCTACGAGCAGTACTTC. Its translation: CASSLTGRRTYEQYF.

This clonotype was seen more than once but under ten times. This chain connects TRBV19 to TRBJ2-3; TRBD1 matches at 9 bases. The CDR3 length is 15 residues. The trim removed 6 bases at V and 2 bases at J, leaving 6 bases unmatched. CDR1 LNHDA and CDR2 SQIVND come from the germline V gene (reference sequence). CDR3 sequence reads: CASRSGTGSTDTQYF. CDR3 sequence (DNA): TGTGCCAGTAGATCCGGGACAGGGTCCACAGATACGCAGTATTTT.

The V call is TRBV5-1, the J call TRBJ2-7; D may be TRBD2 (5 bases). Per the germline V gene, CDR1 is SGHRS and CDR2 is YFSETQ. V lost 0 bases, J lost 7 bases, and 14 bases lay in between. The CDR3 covers 14 residues. The CDR3 coding sequence is TGCGCCAGCAGCTTGGATTTAGCGCGGAGGGAGCAGTACTTC. It specifies CASSLDLARREQYF.

This clonotype appeared many times. The chain recombines TRBV12-3 or TRBV12-4 with TRBJ2-7, with D maybe TRBD2 (5 bases). Trimming took off 6 bases at V and 2 bases at J, with 8 bases between the two ends. The CDR3 length is 12 residues. CDR3 in amino acids: CASSYGTYEQYF. DNA for the CDR3: TGTGCCAGCAGCTACGGGACCTACGAGCAGTACTTC.